The present T cell receptor beta chain was sequenced within a study of immune evolution from preneoplasia to lung adenocarcinoma. This CDR3 has 12 residues. Per the germline V gene, CDR1 is GTSNPN and CDR2 is SVGIG (reference sequence). The V end lost 4 bases, the J end lost 5 bases, and 11 bases lay between the germline ends. Patients had resection in Japan or China between 2014 and 2017. Repertoires were generated with immunoSEQ multiplex PCR, while TCRdb's copy carries only in-frame clones and drops some. The table includes 4,000 to 5,500 clones, around four fifths detected once. The sequencing sample was made of FFPE adjacent normal lung tissue. The chain is built from TRBV30 and TRBJ2-5; the D gene is possibly TRBD1 (5 bases). This receptor was taken from an older donor with lung adenocarcinoma. The CDR3: CAWTPKGETQYF. In DNA form, the CDR3 reads TGTGCCTGGACCCCAAAGGGGGAGACCCAGTACTTC.